This T cell receptor beta chain is drawn from a study of control samples from healthy donors and cancer patients (dated by TCRdb to about 2020). For this clone: No cognate antigen has been identified for it. No much larger clone exists at a distance of one base, and base qualities are not known.

Per the germline V gene (reference sequence), LNHDA is the CDR1 and SQIVND is the CDR2. V is pruned by 6 bases and J by 4 bases, leaving 7 bases of the junction without a gene match. The CDR3 numbers 14 residues from cysteine through phenylalanine. The CDR3 DNA has 42 bases and is translated from base 1. The method was the immunoSEQ multiplex PCR assay. TCRdb re-hosts the immuneACCESS table, in-frame sequences only. Its copies lack some clones; in the studies checked, an unresolved V gene accounts for under half of them, and the cause for the rest is not known. Present in this sample are over 70,000 clones, 70% to 90% of which were seen just once. The ten largest clonotypes hold under 10% of the sample.

The sequence came from a woman between 45 and 65 years old with colorectal cancer. Here the chain combines TRBV19 and TRBJ1-2, and TRBD1 matches 8 of the central bases. The sample taken for sequencing was PBMCs. The bases are TGTGCCAGTAGGAAGGGACAGGACTCCTATGGCTACACCTTC. Its protein is CASRKGQDSYGYTF.